This T cell receptor (beta chain) stems from a study of shared clonotypes between healthy human individuals. In germline, CDR1 is MNHNS, CDR2 SASEGT. The CDR3 runs to 16 residues. The V end lost 2 bases, the J end lost 1 base, and 15 bases lay between the germline ends. The genomic DNA of each subset was split evenly across several immunoSEQ plates. Sequencing was performed with immunoSEQ multiplex PCR; in TCRdb, only in-frame clones are kept and a portion is missing. The repertoire includes 1.5 million to 2.5 million clones, just under 95% of them detected once, and under 1.5% sits in the top ten. Terminally differentiated effector memory CD45RA+ cells were excluded from the naive CD8 cells, which were CD45RO-negative and positively selected for CCR7. Free of recent acute infections or vaccinations, the donors were healthy HIV-negative adults.

The sequence came from a young man in good health. The sequenced sample consisted of naive CD8+ T cells sorted from blood. The chain links TRBV6-1 to TRBJ2-7; tentatively, D is TRBD2 (5 bases). The CDR3 loop reads CASSENEVTISYEQYF. The CDR3 DNA is TGTGCCAGCAGTGAAAATGAGGTGACTATATCCTACGAGCAGTACTTC.